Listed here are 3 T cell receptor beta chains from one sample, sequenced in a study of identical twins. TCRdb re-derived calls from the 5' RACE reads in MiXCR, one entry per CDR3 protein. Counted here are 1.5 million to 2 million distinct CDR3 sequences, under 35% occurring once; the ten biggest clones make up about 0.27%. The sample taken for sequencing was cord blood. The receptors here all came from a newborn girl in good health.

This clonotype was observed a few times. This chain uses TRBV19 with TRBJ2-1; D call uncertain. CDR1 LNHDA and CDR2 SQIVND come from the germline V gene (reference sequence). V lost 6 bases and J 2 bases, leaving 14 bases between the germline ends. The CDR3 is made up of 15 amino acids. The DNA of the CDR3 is TGTGCCAGTAGACGCTTCAGTTCTCCCTACAATGAGCAGTTCTTC. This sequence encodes CASRRFSSPYNEQFF.

The DNA of the CDR3 is TGTGCCACCAGCACAAGGACTAGCGGAGGGGGGGCCACTTGGACCCAGTACTTC. Residues: CATSTRTSGGGATWTQYF. J is TRBJ2-5 and V is TRBV15; 10 positions match TRBD2. J lost 7 bases, V lost 4 bases, and 18 bases had no gene match. Looked up from germline, CDR1 is LNHNV and CDR2 is YYDKDF (reference sequence). The CDR3 has 18 amino acids.

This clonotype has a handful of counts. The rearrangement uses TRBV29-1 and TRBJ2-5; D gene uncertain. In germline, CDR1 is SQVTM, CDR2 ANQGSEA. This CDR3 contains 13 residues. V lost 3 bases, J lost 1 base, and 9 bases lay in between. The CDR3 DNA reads TGCAGCGTTGAGGACCGCCTCCAAGAGACCCAGTACTTC. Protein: CSVEDRLQETQYF.